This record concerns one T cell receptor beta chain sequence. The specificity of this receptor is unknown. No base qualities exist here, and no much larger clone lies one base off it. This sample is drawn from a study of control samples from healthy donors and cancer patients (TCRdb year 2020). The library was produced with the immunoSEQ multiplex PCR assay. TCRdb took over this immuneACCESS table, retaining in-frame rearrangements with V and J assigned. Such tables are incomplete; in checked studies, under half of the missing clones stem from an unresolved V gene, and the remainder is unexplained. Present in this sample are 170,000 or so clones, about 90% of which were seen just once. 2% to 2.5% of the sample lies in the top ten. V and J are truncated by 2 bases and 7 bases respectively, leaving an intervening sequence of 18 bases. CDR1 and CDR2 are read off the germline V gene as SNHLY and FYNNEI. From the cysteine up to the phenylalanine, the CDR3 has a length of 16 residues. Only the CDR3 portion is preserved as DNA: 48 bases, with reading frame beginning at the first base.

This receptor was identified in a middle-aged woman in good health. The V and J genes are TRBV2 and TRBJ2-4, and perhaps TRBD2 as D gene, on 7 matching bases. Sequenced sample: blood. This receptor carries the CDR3 CASSEWVGGGGNIQYF. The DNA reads TGTGCCAGCAGTGAATGGGTTGGCGGGGGCGGTAACATTCAGTACTTC. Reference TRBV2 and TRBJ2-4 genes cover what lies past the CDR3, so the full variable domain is EPEVTQTPSHQVTQMGQEVILRCVPISNHLYFYWYRQILGQKVEFLVSFYNNEISEKSEIFDDQFSVERPDGSNFTLKIRSTKLEDSAMYFCASSEWVGGGGNIQYFGAGTRLSVL.